Listed below are T cell receptor beta chains from one sample, sequenced in a study of shared clonotypes between healthy human individuals. Profiling relied on immunoSEQ multiplex PCR, and the TCRdb table lists in-frame clones only, not all of them. The sample carries some 200,000 clones, 65% recorded once. The material sequenced was memory CD4+ T cells sorted from blood. These receptors were collected from a man aged 30 to 39 in good health. The CDR3 runs from the conserved cysteine through the conserved F or W. D genes are given only for firm matches. The listing skips clone size in some rows; elsewhere it reads once, few, many or a size class.

clone size	D gene	J gene	V gene	CDR3 DNA	CDR3 protein
.	.	TRBJ2-3	TRBV28	TGTGCCAGCAGGCCCAGAACAGATACGCAGTATTTT	CASRPRTDTQYF
few	TRBD1	TRBJ2-2	TRBV19	TGTGCCAGTAGTCCTAGCCGGCAGGGGGCCGGGGAGCTGTTTTTT	CASSPSRQGAGELFF
.	.	TRBJ2-2	TRBV1	TGCACCAGCAGCCCGACCCAACTACTAGCGGGAGGACTCACCGGGGAGCTGTTTTTT	CTSSPTQLLAGGLTGELFF
.	.	TRBJ2-5	TRBV5-5	TGTGCCAGCAGCTTCCCAGGGGTGAGGGAGACCCAGTACTTC	CASSFPGVRETQYF
.	.	TRBJ2-7	TRBV27	TGTGCCAGCAGTTTCCCAGGAACCGGCGAGCAGTACTTC	CASSFPGTGEQYF
.	.	TRBJ2-7	TRBV4-2	TGTGCCAGCAGCCACAGGGAAGCGGGCTCCTACGAGCAGTACTTC	CASSHREAGSYEQYF
.	.	TRBJ1-5	TRBV18	TGTGCCAGCTCGCCGGACAGTAGCAATCAGCCCCAGCATTTT	CASSPDSSNQPQHF
.	TRBD2	TRBJ2-7	TRBV7-2	TGTGCCAGCAGCCAGGGGACTAGCCCTTCCAATCACGAGCAGTACTTC	CASSQGTSPSNHEQYF
.	TRBD2	TRBJ2-1	TRBV15	TGTGCCACCAGCGGAGCGGGGGGGCCCAGCTACAATGAGCAGTTCTTC	CATSGAGGPSYNEQFF
many	.	TRBJ1-2	TRBV5-6	TGTGCCAGCAGCTTCCGTGGGGGAGACTATGGCTACACCTTC	CASSFRGGDYGYTF
once	.	TRBJ2-7	TRBV7-9	TGTGCCAGCAGCGCCCGCGGCTCGTCGGGGGATACCTACGAGCAGTACTTC	CASSARGSSGDTYEQYF
.	.	TRBJ2-5	TRBV11-2	TGTGCCAGCAGCTCACGGACAAATGTAGGGACCCAGTACTTC	CASSSRTNVGTQYF
.	.	TRBJ2-2	TRBV5-1	TGCGCCAGCAGCTTAGGGAAGAACACCGGGGAGCTGTTTTTT	CASSLGKNTGELFF
.	TRBD2	TRBJ2-5	TRBV2	TGTGCCAGCGCTCCCCCGGGTAGCGGGAGAGGGGAGACCCAGTACTTC	CASAPPGSGRGETQYF
.	TRBD2	TRBJ2-1	TRBV6-5	TGTGCCAGCAGTTACTGGGCTAGCGGGAGGGGGGATGAGCAGTTCTTC	CASSYWASGRGDEQFF
.	.	TRBJ2-7	TRBV5-4	TGTGCCAGCAGCCCGGACAGTTCCTACGAGCAGTACTTC	CASSPDSSYEQYF
few	.	TRBJ2-1	TRBV5-1	TGCGCCAGCAGCTCTCTCCCGGGGGAGGGGGTAAACAATGAGCAGTTCTTC	CASSSLPGEGVNNEQFF
.	TRBD1	TRBJ2-1	TRBV27	TGTGCCAGCAGTCCCACGGACAGGGGGCTTGCGCAGTTCTTC	CASSPTDRGLAQFF
.	.	TRBJ1-4	TRBV10-3	TGTGCCATCAGTGAGGAATTAGGGGGGCGTGAAAAACTGTTTTTT	CAISEELGGREKLFF
once	.	TRBJ1-5	TRBV6-6	TGTGCCAGCAGTTATATGGGTACGAGCAATCAGCCCCAGCATTTT	CASSYMGTSNQPQHF
.	TRBD2	TRBJ2-5	TRBV27	TGTGCCAGCAGCCCTAACGGGAGGGCAGAGACCCAGTACTTC	CASSPNGRAETQYF
.	TRBD2	TRBJ2-1	TRBV29-1	TGCAGCGACCGAGGACTAGCGGGAGCGGTTGAGCAGTTCTTC	CSDRGLAGAVEQFF
.	.	TRBJ2-1	TRBV27	TGTGCCAGCAGTTCACCAGGACTACCGAATGAGCAGTTCTTC	CASSSPGLPNEQFF
.	.	TRBJ2-1	TRBV9	TGTGCCAGCAGCGTAGAGGGGGGGAAGGTTGGTGAGCAGTTCTTC	CASSVEGGKVGEQFF
once	.	TRBJ2-7	TRBV6-5	TGTGCCAGCACTAACTCCTACGAGCAGTACTTC	CASTNSYEQYF
once	TRBD2	TRBJ2-3	TRBV7-6	TGTGCCAGCAGCCCGCTCACGACCTTTAGCGGGAGGGCAGATACGCAGTATTTT	CASSPLTTFSGRADTQYF
.	TRBD1	TRBJ2-1	TRBV7-9	TGTGCCAGCAGCTTAGGCAGGGGGCCCTACAATGAGCAGTTCTTC	CASSLGRGPYNEQFF
.	.	TRBJ1-4	TRBV29-1	TGCAGCGTTGGATTTGGAAGAGGTGAAAAACTGTTTTTT	CSVGFGRGEKLFF
.	.	TRBJ1-4	TRBV6-1	TGTGCCAGCAGTGAAGAAGGGACAACTAATGAAAAACTGTTTTTT	CASSEEGTTNEKLFF
.	.	TRBJ1-5	TRBV7-6	TGTGCCAGCAGCTCCCAGCAGGGGATTTTCTCGGGTCAGCCCCAGCATTTT	CASSSQQGIFSGQPQHF
.	.	TRBJ2-1	TRBV6-5	TGTGCCAGCCGAGACCAGGGTAGCCATGAGCAGTTCTTC	CASRDQGSHEQFF
few	.	TRBJ1-5	TRBV28	TGTGCCAGCAGTCCGAGGAAAAGTTACAGCAATCAGCCCCAGCATTTT	CASSPRKSYSNQPQHF
.	.	TRBJ1-4	TRBV4-1	TGCGCCAGCAGCCAATACACAAAACTGTTTTTT	CASSQYTKLFF
.	.	TRBJ2-2	TRBV2	TGTGCCAGCAGTGTAGCGACGAACACCGGGGAGCTGTTTTTT	CASSVATNTGELFF
.	.	TRBJ2-7	TRBV29-1	TGCAGCGTCGAACTGGACCGAACCTACGAGCAGTACTTC	CSVELDRTYEQYF
.	.	TRBJ1-4	TRBV27	TGTGCCAGCGGCATCAATGACCCTCTGTTTTTT	CASGINDPLFF
.	.	TRBJ2-7	TRBV21-1	TGTGCCAGCAGCAAAGGGAGGCAGGAGCTGTCCTACGAGCAGTACTTC	CASSKGRQELSYEQYF
.	.	TRBJ2-7	TRBV19	TGTGCCAGTAGTATCAGCCCGGGACTCGTCGAGCAGTACTTC	CASSISPGLVEQYF
few	.	TRBJ2-2	TRBV14	TGTGCCAGCAGCCAAGGGTGGCCCAACACCGGGGAGCTGTTTTTT	CASSQGWPNTGELFF
.	TRBD2	TRBJ2-1	TRBV19	TGTGCCAGTAGTCTAACTAGCGGGAGTTTTCGTGAGCAGTTCTTC	CASSLTSGSFREQFF
few	TRBD2	TRBJ2-1	TRBV18	TGTGCCAGCTCACCACGGACTAGCGGTTACAATGAGCAGTTCTTC	CASSPRTSGYNEQFF